The clone carrying this T cell receptor beta chain was counted many times. Antigen specificity is unknown. Via MiXCR, TCRdb re-called the reads, giving one row per CDR3 protein. The sample lists about 500,000 distinct CDR3 sequences; 33% were seen once. The sample is drawn from a study of T cell repertoires in cytomegalovirus infection. Study details: CMV infection plus the matching HLA type was flagged by public TCR beta signatures.

Looked up from germline, CDR1 is GTSNPN and CDR2 is SVGIG (reference sequence). The J segment lost 0 bases and the V segment lost 5 bases, leaving 15 bases of the junction unmatched. The CDR3 runs to 18 residues. This sequence joins TRBV30 and TRBJ2-7, with 11 bases aligning to TRBD2. Specimen: cultured PBMCs, collected from culture after CMV antigen stimulation. This TCR derives from a human donor in good health (CMV status not recorded). Some clones in this sample may be carry-over from other donors' samples. CDR3 nucleotides: TGTGCCTGGTCATACTGGGACGTAGGACTAGCGGGCTCCTACGAGCAGTACTTC. Translation: CAWSYWDVGLAGSYEQYF.